The 21 T cell receptor beta chains listed next were all sequenced from one sample in a study of Ad26.COV2.S vaccination and SARS-CoV-2 variants. The table came from immunoSEQ multiplex PCR; TCRdb's copy has only in-frame clones and leaves some out. The table records 300,000 to 450,000 clones, 92% of them present only once. Sequences were derived from peripheral blood, sampled after recovery from COVID-19. These receptors were collected from a human donor who had recovered from COVID-19.

The rearrangement joins TRBV15 to TRBJ2-3; tentatively, D is TRBD2 (6 bases). Between the trimmed V and J ends, which lost 2 bases and 0 bases, there was a span of 24 bases. The CDR3 length is 20 residues. Germline CDR1 LNHNV, CDR2 YYDKDF (reference sequence). CDR3 coding DNA: TGTGCCACCAGCAGACCCTTCACACTAGGTAGGAGGGGTAGCACAGATACGCAGTATTTT. Its protein product is CATSRPFTLGRRGSTDTQYF.

The gene calls are TRBV6-4 and TRBJ2-1; 10 nucleotides line up with TRBD2. Germline CDR1 is MRHNA and CDR2 is SNTAGT. Trimming took 4 bases from V and 0 from J; bases not matched to a gene: 6. CDR3 size: 17 residues. This CDR3 reads CASSATPSGSSYNEQFF. In DNA form, the CDR3 reads TGTGCCAGCAGTGCCACCCCTAGCGGGAGCTCCTACAATGAGCAGTTCTTC.

This chain joins TRBV4-1 and TRBJ2-1; maybe TRBD2 (6 bases). Trimming cost V 0 bases and J 5 bases, with 17 bases left between them. CDR3 length equals 17 residues. Germline assignment: CDR1 MGHRA and CDR2 YSYEKL. The CDR3 loop is CASSQDPGGDVNNEQFF. The CDR3 coding sequence is TGCGCCAGCAGCCAAGACCCCGGAGGGGATGTGAACAATGAGCAGTTCTTC.

The chain couples TRBV20-1 to TRBJ2-7, with 10 bases identical to TRBD1. Trimming cost V 5 bases and J 5 bases; bases outside gene matches: 9. The CDR3 covers 14 residues. Germline V lookup: CDR1 DFQATT, CDR2 SNEGSKA (reference sequence). The CDR3: CSAGGTGDLDEQYF. CDR3 coding DNA: TGCAGTGCTGGTGGGACAGGGGATTTGGACGAGCAGTACTTC.

The chain combines TRBV25-1 with TRBJ1-4; TRBD1 aligns across 11 bases. The CDR3 contains 17 residues. Germline loops: CDR1 MGHDK, CDR2 SYGVNS. V lost 4 bases and J lost 1; bases outside the gene matches: 5. The DNA for the CDR3 is TGTGCCAGCAGTGCTGGACAGGGGGCGCGAACTAATGAAAAACTGTTTTTT. Protein sequence: CASSAGQGARTNEKLFF.

The chain recombines TRBV7-2 with TRBJ2-7, with 8 nucleotides matching TRBD2. Germline CDR1 and CDR2: SGHTA and FQGNSA. The CDR3 is 16 residues long. V was pared by 0 bases and J by 3 bases, with 7 bases of the junction left unmatched. The CDR3 DNA is TGTGCCAGCAGCTTAGCATCGGGGGGGCCAGGCTACGAGCAGTACTTC. It codes for CASSLASGGPGYEQYF.

CDR3 nucleotide sequence: TGCGCCAGCAGCCACCTCCTCCGGGATCCCGGACATCAGCCCCAGCATTTT. This sequence encodes CASSHLLRDPGHQPQHF. This rearrangement joins TRBV4-1 to TRBJ1-5; D is uncertain. CDR3 length equals 17 residues. Trimming stripped 3 bases from V and 5 bases from J, with 20 bases between. Germline values: CDR1 MGHRA, CDR2 YSYEKL.

This chain uses TRBV2 with TRBJ2-6; possible D gene TRBD2, 5 bases. In germline, CDR1 is SNHLY, CDR2 FYNNEI. The CDR3 is made up of 15 amino acids. The V gene lost 6 bases and the J gene lost 2 bases, with 11 bases spanning the gap. The CDR3 loop is CASRQSGTGANVLTF. The CDR3 DNA reads as TGTGCCAGCAGACAATCCGGGACTGGGGCCAACGTCCTGACTTTC. The full variable domain, its missing parts supplied by reference TRBV2 and TRBJ2-6, is EPEVTQTPSHQVTQMGQEVILRCVPISNHLYFYWYRQILGQKVEFLVSFYNNEISEKSEIFDDQFSVERPDGSNFTLKIRSTKLEDSAMYFCASRQSGTGANVLTFGAGSRLTVL.

This clone appeared a single time. This rearrangement joins TRBV4-1 to TRBJ1-1, with D possibly TRBD1 on 5 matching bases. The V gene's germline CDR1 is MGHRA and CDR2 YSYEKL. V was pared by 1 base and J by 1 base, with 13 bases between. The CDR3 loop spans 16 amino acids. The CDR3 reads CASSQGGRRPNTEAFF. The CDR3 DNA follows: TGCGCCAGCAGCCAAGGGGGCAGGAGACCGAACACTGAAGCTTTCTTT.

The rearrangement uses TRBV6-1 and TRBJ1-2; D is ambiguous. The germline V and J ends were trimmed by 3 bases and 0 bases, with 14 bases remaining between them. The CDR3 has 16 residues. The V gene's germline CDR1 is MNHNS and CDR2 SASEGT. The CDR3 loop is CASSDLVPAANYGYTF. The CDR3 DNA is TGTGCCAGCAGTGACCTGGTACCGGCCGCTAACTATGGCTACACCTTC.

The chain combines TRBV13 with TRBJ1-2; tentative D call: TRBD1 (6 bases). CDR3 size: 17 residues. Trimming removed 5 bases at V and 4 bases at J, with 23 bases between. CDR1 is PRHDT and CDR2 is FYEKMQ in the germline V gene (reference sequence). The CDR3 region is CASSELGGMRKFYGYTF. The CDR3 DNA is TGTGCCAGCAGCGAACTAGGGGGTATGCGGAAATTCTATGGCTACACCTTC. The full variable domain, rest sourced from reference TRBV13 and TRBJ1-2, is AAGVIQSPRHLIKEKRETATLKCYPIPRHDTVYWYQQGPGQDPQFLISFYEKMQSDKGSIPDRFSAQQFSDYHSELNMSSLELGDSALYFCASSELGGMRKFYGYTFGSGTRLTVV.

V gene TRBV5-1 combines with J gene TRBJ2-2, with D perhaps matching TRBD2 (5 bases). The V gene lost 0 bases and the J gene lost 3 bases, with 9 bases spanning the gap. The CDR3 has 15 residues. The germline V gene encodes CDR1 SGHRS and CDR2 YFSETQ. CDR3 region: CASSLARAHTGELFF. The CDR3, as DNA: TGCGCCAGCAGCTTGGCGAGGGCCCACACCGGGGAGCTGTTTTTT.

The V and J genes are TRBV27 and TRBJ2-5; D is perhaps TRBD2 (6 bases). The CDR3 length is 13 residues. V was clipped by 5 bases and J by 5 bases, with 12 bases between them. Germline CDR1 reads MNHEY; CDR2 reads SMNVEV (reference sequence). The CDR3, as DNA: TGTGCCAGCAGTCTAGGAGGGAGGGAGACCCAGTACTTC. Encoded protein: CASSLGGRETQYF.

This chain connects TRBV11-3 to TRBJ2-1, with 7 bases matching TRBD1. The V segment lost 5 bases and the J segment 2 bases; nucleotides outside the gene matches: 3. Germline values: CDR1 SGHNT, CDR2 YENEEA. The CDR3 spans 14 residues. The CDR3 is CASSRGQPYNEQFF. The CDR3 DNA is TGTGCCAGCAGCCGGGGACAGCCCTACAATGAGCAGTTCTTC.

The J gene is TRBJ2-3, the V gene TRBV20-1, with D unclear. This CDR3 has 13 residues. Per the germline V gene, CDR1 is DFQATT and CDR2 is SNEGSKA (reference sequence). Trimming took 3 bases from V and 3 from J, leaving 10 bases between them. This CDR3 is CSASKGTTDTQYF. CDR3 bases: TGCAGTGCTAGTAAGGGAACGACAGATACGCAGTATTTT.

This rearrangement joins TRBV6-6 to TRBJ2-7; D is unclear. The CDR3 spans 14 residues. In germline, CDR1 is MNHNY, CDR2 SVGAGI (reference sequence). V was cut by 2 bases and J by 1 base, with 9 bases left in between. The CDR3 nucleotides are TGTGCCAGCAGTTACCCCCCGGGTTCCTACGAGCAGTACTTC. Encoded protein: CASSYPPGSYEQYF.

Here the CDR3 reads CSVDRQGGTDTQYF. The CDR3 coding sequence is TGCAGCGTTGACCGACAGGGTGGCACAGATACGCAGTATTTT. The chain joins TRBV29-1 to TRBJ2-3; 7 bases are shared with TRBD1. CDR1 is SQVTM and CDR2 is ANQGSEA in the germline V gene. The CDR3 totals 14 residues. The trim removed 3 bases at V and 1 base at J, leaving 4 bases unmatched.

The chain combines TRBV27 with TRBJ1-5, with unresolved D. The V end lost 6 bases, the J end lost 3 bases, and 9 bases lay between the germline ends. The CDR3 has 13 amino acids. The germline V gene has CDR1 MNHEY and CDR2 SMNVEV (reference sequence). The CDR3 nucleotides read TGTGCCAGCAGCCCCAACCCCAATCAGCCCCAGCATTTT. It is translated as CASSPNPNQPQHF.

The chain combines TRBV3-1 (or the pseudogene TRBV3-2) with TRBJ1-2; no clear D gene. Looked up from germline, CDR1 is LGHDT and CDR2 is YNNKEL (reference sequence). V was trimmed by 10 bases and J by 1 base, leaving 13 bases between them. This CDR3 spans 13 amino acids. CDR3 sequence: CATRKGFNYGYTF. The DNA of the CDR3 is TGTGCCACCCGAAAGGGTTTTAACTATGGCTACACCTTC.

V usage is TRBV19 and J usage is TRBJ2-1, with no clear D. Germline CDR1 is LNHDA and CDR2 is SQIVND (reference sequence). Between the trimmed V and J ends, which lost 4 bases and 4 bases, there was a span of 8 bases. The CDR3 length is 13 residues. CDR3 residues: CASSTNAYNEQFF. The CDR3 region has the DNA TGTGCCAGTAGTACCAATGCATACAATGAGCAGTTCTTC.

CDR3 nucleotides: TGTGCCAGCAGCACGCGACAGGGCATGACTTTCTTT. Its translation: CASSTRQGMTFF. This sequence joins TRBV5-6 and TRBJ1-1; TRBD1 matches at 7 bases. Per the germline V gene, CDR1 is SGHDT and CDR2 is YYEEEE. There are 12 residues in the CDR3. With V trimmed by 4 bases and J by 12 bases, 9 bases remained unmatched.